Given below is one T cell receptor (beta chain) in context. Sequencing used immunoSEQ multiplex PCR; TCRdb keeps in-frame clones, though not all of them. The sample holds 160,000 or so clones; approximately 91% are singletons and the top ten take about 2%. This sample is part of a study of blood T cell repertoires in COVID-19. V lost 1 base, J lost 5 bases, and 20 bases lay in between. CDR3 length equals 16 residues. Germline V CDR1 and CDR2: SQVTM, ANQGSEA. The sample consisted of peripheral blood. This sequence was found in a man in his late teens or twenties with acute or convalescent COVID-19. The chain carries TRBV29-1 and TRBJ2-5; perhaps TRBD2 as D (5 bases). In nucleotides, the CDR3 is TGCAGCGTTGAAGTACCGTCTCCTAGCACTCCCGAGACCCAGTACTTC. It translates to CSVEVPSPSTPETQYF.